This passage covers 8 T cell receptor beta chains from one sample sequenced in a study of cytomegalovirus exposure and HLA in healthy donors. 13 Jbeta primers and 60 Vbeta primers were used for the PCR. The method was immunoSEQ multiplex PCR; TCRdb's version includes in-frame clones alone and lacks a portion of them. The table shows 75,000 to 95,000 clones, with roughly four fifths occurring only once. Sequencing was done on a sample of PBMCs. Receptors were obtained from a woman aged 18 to 35 in good health and CMV-seropositive.

This chain uses TRBV5-5 with TRBJ1-1; perhaps TRBD1 as D (5 bases). V shed 6 bases and J shed 2 bases, with 20 bases lying between them. Germline CDR1 reads SGHKS; CDR2 reads YYEKEE (reference sequence). The length of the CDR3 is 16 residues. The chain's CDR3 is CASTRAGGISNTEAFF. In DNA, the CDR3 is TGTGCCAGCACCCGGGCCGGGGGGATCTCAAACACTGAAGCTTTCTTT.

This rearrangement joins TRBV25-1 to TRBJ1-5, with D possibly being TRBD1 (5 bases). There are 14 residues in the CDR3. Trimming removed 2 bases at V and 6 bases at J, with 11 bases between. Germline CDR1 reads MGHDK; CDR2 reads SYGVNS. CDR3 sequence (DNA): TGTGCCAGCAGTGAAGGAAGGGGCGGTCAGCCCCAGCATTTT. It specifies CASSEGRGGQPQHF.

The V call is TRBV6-5, the J call TRBJ1-2; D is perhaps TRBD1 (6 bases). Germline lookup yields CDR1 MNHEY and CDR2 SVGAGI. The CDR3 is 12 residues long. The V and J ends lost 5 bases and 3 bases respectively, with 7 bases between them. Here the CDR3 reads CASSNRDYGYTF. The CDR3 nucleotides are TGTGCCAGCAGTAACAGGGACTATGGCTACACCTTC.

Here the CDR3 DNA reads TGTGCCAGCAGCGCGGACAGCGGCCGGCCCCAGCATTTT. Translation: CASSADSGRPQHF. V gene TRBV6-1 combines with J gene TRBJ1-5, with a possible D match to TRBD1 (6 bases). Germline V gene data show CDR1 as MNHNS and CDR2 as SASEGT. V lost 6 bases to trimming and J lost 9 bases, with 15 bases between them. This CDR3 region has 13 residues.

The chain employs TRBV4-2 and TRBJ2-5, with a weak D call TRBD1 (6 bases). The CDR3 runs 20 residues. V lost 4 bases and J lost 5, with 32 bases in between. Germline lookup yields CDR1 LGHNA and CDR2 YNFKEQ. In nucleotides, the CDR3 is TGTGCCAGCAGCCCTCTCTCAGGCAGCGGCATGCTTATAAGGGGGGAGACCCAGTACTTC. This translates into CASSPLSGSGMLIRGETQYF.

This clone was seen a single time. The chain combines TRBV2 with TRBJ2-1, with TRBD2 matching 10 bases. The CDR3 is made up of 15 amino acids. CDR1 is SNHLY, CDR2 FYNNEI, per germline. The V segment lost 5 bases and the J segment 9 bases; nucleotides outside the gene matches: 10. CDR3 sequence: CASSLLAGPWSEQFF. As DNA, the CDR3 is TGTGCCAGCAGTCTACTAGCGGGACCCTGGTCTGAGCAGTTCTTC.

The chain is built from TRBV15 and TRBJ2-7, with 15 positions matching TRBD2. The ends lost 1 base at V and 4 bases at J; junction bases unmatched: 11. From germline, CDR1 is LNHNV and CDR2 YYDKDF (reference sequence). This CDR3 spans 19 amino acids. The CDR3 nucleotides read TGTGCCACCAGCAGAGTCGGGACTAGCGGGAGGCCACACCTATACGAGCAGTACTTC. Amino acid sequence: CATSRVGTSGRPHLYEQYF.

This chain joins TRBV7-9 and TRBJ2-3; maybe TRBD1 (6 bases). V dropped 0 bases and J dropped 2 bases, with 6 bases sitting between them. Germline CDR1 and CDR2: SEHNR and FQNEAQ (reference sequence). CDR3 length equals 14 residues. CDR3 sequence (DNA): TGTGCCAGCAGCTTAGCGGGGGCCACAGATACGCAGTATTTT. As protein: CASSLAGATDTQYF.